These 27 T cell receptor beta chains share one sample of origin, sequenced in a study of shared clonotypes between healthy human individuals (dated by TCRdb to the early 2020s). Receptors were amplified or captured by the immunoSEQ multiplex PCR assay. TCRdb obtained this table from immuneACCESS and retained in-frame rearrangements with V and J assigned. These tables miss some clones; where compared with another copy, unresolved V genes account for less than half of the shortfall, and the remainder is unexplained. The sample table lists a few million clones, approximately 90% of them with a count of one. The ten largest clones represent 0.37% of the sample. The specimen sequenced was naive CD4+ T cells from PBMCs. In light of the paper, this sample's cell subset or site label describes: CD45RA+ positively selected. These receptors all come from a man in his late teens or twenties in good health. Some clones in this sample may be carry-over from other donors' samples.

This sequence joins TRBV5-6 and TRBJ2-2; D is undetermined. Germline CDR1 is SGHDT and CDR2 is YYEEEE. This CDR3 contains 12 residues. The germline V and J ends were trimmed by 3 bases and 9 bases, with 9 bases remaining between them. The CDR3 sequence: CASSSTRRELFF. CDR3 coding DNA: TGTGCCAGCAGCTCGACGCGACGGGAGCTGTTTTTT.

On this clone: Other nucleotide sequences in the sample specify the same CDR3. CDR3 protein: CASSLTSGAGANVLTF. The CDR3 DNA is TGTGCCAGCAGCTTAACGTCGGGGGCTGGGGCCAACGTCCTGACTTTC. J is TRBJ2-6 and V is TRBV7-3; D may be TRBD2 (6 bases). Deletions cut 0 bases from V and 2 bases from J, with 8 bases between. This CDR3 contains 16 residues. CDR1 is SGHTA and CDR2 is FQGTGA in the germline V gene.

The V gene is TRBV11-2, the J gene TRBJ1-4; unclear D gene. V lost 3 bases to trimming and J lost 6 bases, with 17 bases between them. Germline assignment: CDR1 SGHAT and CDR2 FQNNGV. The CDR3 length is 16 residues. CDR3 protein: CASSFDSAGGYEKLFF. DNA of the CDR3: TGTGCCAGCAGCTTCGACTCAGCCGGAGGGTATGAAAAACTGTTTTTT.

J is TRBJ1-2 and V is TRBV28, with D hard to call. V dropped 3 bases and J dropped 8 bases, with 13 bases sitting between them. The CDR3 contains 13 residues. Germline lookup yields CDR1 MDHEN and CDR2 SYDVKM. The CDR3 spells CASSLSEDRGYTF. The CDR3 DNA follows: TGTGCCAGCAGTTTGTCCGAGGACCGCGGCTACACCTTC.

Here the CDR3 DNA reads TGCGCCAGCCACCTTTGGGGGGGCGACTACGAGCAGTACTTC. Its translation is CASHLWGGDYEQYF. The chain links TRBV5-1 to TRBJ2-7; tentatively, D is TRBD2 (7 bases). CDR1 SGHRS and CDR2 YFSETQ come from the germline V gene. The CDR3 loop spans 14 amino acids. V lost 7 bases to trimming and J lost 3 bases, with 17 bases between them.

V gene TRBV9 combines with J gene TRBJ2-2, with TRBD2 matching 11 bases. After removal of 4 bases from V and 3 bases from J, the junction contained 2 bases not matched to a gene. The CDR3 length is 15 residues. Germline V gene lookup returns CDR1 SGDLS and CDR2 YYNGEE. CDR3 loop: CASSTSGRDTGELFF. The CDR3 DNA reads as TGTGCCAGCAGCACTAGCGGGAGAGACACCGGGGAGCTGTTTTTT.

The rearrangement uses TRBV5-1 and TRBJ1-1; 8 positions agree with TRBD1. The CDR3 consists of 17 residues. The germline V gene encodes CDR1 SGHRS and CDR2 YFSETQ. With V trimmed by 4 bases and J by 3 bases, 14 bases remained unmatched. CDR3 nucleotides: TGCGCCAGCAGCAAAGCTCCAGGGGGCTCGGGGGACACTGAAGCTTTCTTT. Amino acid sequence: CASSKAPGGSGDTEAFF.

The rearrangement links TRBV29-1 to TRBJ2-7; TRBD1 agrees at 9 bases. The CDR3 sequence is 14 residues long. V shed 4 bases and J 7 bases; nucleotides not matched to a gene: 11. Per the germline V gene, CDR1 is SQVTM and CDR2 is ANQGSEA. The CDR3 DNA reads as TGCAGCGTTGGTATTACAGGGGGCTTGGGGGAGCAGTACTTC. Translated, it gives CSVGITGGLGEQYF.

This chain links TRBV6-1 with TRBJ2-3; D gene unclear. Trimming removed 6 bases at V and 0 bases at J, with 4 bases between. In germline, CDR1 is MNHNS, CDR2 SASEGT. CDR3 length equals 12 residues. CDR3 protein: CASSFSTDTQYF. In DNA, the CDR3 is TGTGCCAGCAGCTTCAGCACAGATACGCAGTATTTT.

The V gene is TRBV29-1, the J gene TRBJ1-1, with 8 nucleotides matching TRBD1. This CDR3 is 17 amino acids long. V shed 3 bases, J shed 5 bases, and the junction held 17 bases outside the gene matches. CDR1 and CDR2 (germline): SQVTM, ANQGSEA. The CDR3 DNA reads as TGCAGCGTTGAGTTTGTCGGGCAGGGGGCGCGGGATACTGAAGCTTTCTTT. Its protein product is CSVEFVGQGARDTEAFF. The full variable domain, in which reference TRBV29-1 and TRBJ1-1 provide the parts outside the CDR3, is SAVISQKPSRDICQRGTSLTIQCQVDSQVTMMFWYRQQPGQSLTLIATANQGSEATYESGFVIDKFPISRPNLTFSTLTVSNMSPEDSSIYLCSVEFVGQGARDTEAFFGQGTRLTVV.

V usage is TRBV28 and J usage is TRBJ2-3; a possible D gene is TRBD2 (6 bases). The CDR3 runs 14 residues. Germline loops: CDR1 MDHEN, CDR2 SYDVKM. Trimming stripped 4 bases from V and 5 bases from J, with 13 bases between. The CDR3 here is CASSSVDYRDTQYF. In DNA, the CDR3 is TGTGCCAGCAGTTCTGTGGACTATCGAGATACGCAGTATTTT.

J is TRBJ1-1 and V is TRBV29-1; a weak D match, TRBD1 (5 bases). V was shortened by 1 base and J by 1 base, with 7 bases between the two germline ends. The CDR3 is 13 residues long. Germline CDR1 reads SQVTM; CDR2 reads ANQGSEA. The CDR3 coding sequence is TGCAGCGTTGAAGCCCAGGGGAACACTGAAGCTTTCTTT. This gives the protein CSVEAQGNTEAFF.

The chain recombines TRBV7-2 with TRBJ1-4; D is undetermined. CDR1 is SGHTA, CDR2 FQGNSA, per germline. CDR3 length: 16 residues. Between the trimmed V and J ends, which lost 3 bases and 0 bases, there was a span of 11 bases. CDR3 in amino acids: CASSFLVAATNEKLFF. CDR3 in DNA: TGTGCCAGCAGCTTCCTCGTAGCCGCAACTAATGAAAAACTGTTTTTT. Together with reference TRBV7-2 and TRBJ1-4, the CDR3 gives the full variable domain: GAGVSQSPSNKVTEKGKDVELRCDPISGHTALYWYRQSLGQGLEFLIYFQGNSAPDKSGLPSDRFSAERTGGSVSTLTIQRTQQEDSAVYLCASSFLVAATNEKLFFGSGTQLSVL.

The V gene is TRBV7-8, the J gene TRBJ1-2; D might be TRBD1 (5 bases). The germline V gene has CDR1 SGHVS and CDR2 FQNEAQ. CDR3 length: 16 residues. With 0 bases removed from V and 6 bases from J, the gap between germline ends came to 17 bases. The DNA for the CDR3 is TGTGCCAGCAGCTTAGCGCAGAGGACGAAGGGACATGGCTACACCTTC. Its protein product is CASSLAQRTKGHGYTF.

This chain links TRBV7-8 with TRBJ1-3; tentative D call: TRBD1 (6 bases). The CDR3 extends over 19 amino acids. Germline V CDR1 and CDR2: SGHVS, FQNEAQ. Trimming cost V 2 bases and J 0 bases, with 20 bases left between them. The CDR3 here is CASSLYPPGETGSGNTIYF. CDR3 coding DNA: TGTGCCAGCAGCTTATACCCGCCGGGGGAGACAGGCTCTGGAAACACCATATATTTT.

The chain has TRBV5-8 and TRBJ1-1; no firm D call. The CDR3 has 14 amino acids. V was cut by 0 bases and J by 1 base, with 7 bases left in between. Germline assignment: CDR1 SGHTS and CDR2 YDEGEE. In DNA, the CDR3 is TGTGCCAGCAGCTTGGGGGATGGGAACACTGAAGCTTTCTTT. Protein product: CASSLGDGNTEAFF.

V is TRBV28 and J is TRBJ2-7; 9 bases map to TRBD1. This CDR3 is 15 amino acids long. Germline CDR1 MDHEN, CDR2 SYDVKM. V was clipped by 10 bases and J by 3 bases; unmatched bases: 13. The CDR3 is CATSGGGQGIYEQYF. The CDR3 coding sequence is TGTGCCACCTCCGGTGGGGGACAGGGAATCTACGAGCAGTACTTC.

V is TRBV13 and J is TRBJ2-7, with 8 bases matching TRBD1. CDR1 PRHDT and CDR2 FYEKMQ come from the germline V gene (reference sequence). The CDR3 sequence is 14 residues long. V lost 2 bases to trimming and J lost 2 bases; unmatched junction nucleotides: 2. The CDR3 spells CASSLRTGTYEQYF. CDR3 coding DNA: TGTGCCAGCAGCTTACGGACAGGGACCTACGAGCAGTACTTC. Looking up the rest from reference TRBV13 and TRBJ2-7 gives the full variable domain: AAGVIQSPRHLIKEKRETATLKCYPIPRHDTVYWYQQGPGQDPQFLISFYEKMQSDKGSIPDRFSAQQFSDYHSELNMSSLELGDSALYFCASSLRTGTYEQYFGPGTRLTVT.

Only one count was recorded for this clone. The identical CDR3 is also encoded by other nucleotide sequences in the sample. J is TRBJ1-5 and V is TRBV27; perhaps TRBD1 as D (6 bases). The CDR3 consists of 16 residues. The germline V and J ends were trimmed by 5 bases and 2 bases, with 16 bases remaining between them. Germline values: CDR1 MNHEY, CDR2 SMNVEV (reference sequence). In DNA form, the CDR3 reads TGTGCCAGCAGTCCAAGGATACAGGGAGGCAATCAGCCCCAGCATTTT. This encodes CASSPRIQGGNQPQHF.

The V call is TRBV5-1, the J call TRBJ2-7; TRBD2 aligns across 10 bases. Germline V lookup: CDR1 SGHRS, CDR2 YFSETQ. Trimming removed 0 bases from V and 6 bases from J; junction bases left unmatched: 6. The CDR3 loop spans 15 amino acids. The CDR3 DNA reads as TGCGCCAGCAGCTTGGGAGCTAGCGGGAGTCTCGAGCAGTACTTC. This sequence encodes CASSLGASGSLEQYF.

The chain joins TRBV7-8 to TRBJ1-5, with 9 positions matching TRBD1. Looked up from germline, CDR1 is SGHVS and CDR2 is FQNEAQ. Trimming took 5 bases from V and 8 from J; bases not matched to a gene: 10. The CDR3 is 15 residues long. CDR3 DNA: TGTGCCAGCAGCCCGACAGGGGGGTTGACGGAGCCCCAGCATTTT. It specifies CASSPTGGLTEPQHF.

With regard to this clone: Different DNA sequences within this sample yield the same CDR3. The V gene is TRBV7-2, the J gene TRBJ2-5; 9 bases match TRBD1. The germline V gene encodes CDR1 SGHTA and CDR2 FQGNSA. The CDR3 sequence is 13 residues long. The V and J ends lost 6 bases and 5 bases, in that order; junction bases with no gene match: 4. The CDR3 region has the DNA TGTGCCAGCAGTTCAGACAGGGGGGAGACCCAGTACTTC. This gives the protein CASSSDRGETQYF.

The V call is TRBV6-4, the J call TRBJ2-6; D not resolved. CDR1 is MRHNA and CDR2 is SNTAGT in the germline V gene. This CDR3 contains 15 residues. Trimming took off 6 bases at V and 1 base at J, with 10 bases between the two ends. CDR3 nucleotides: TGTGCCAGCAGCAACCAGGTGTCTGGGGCCAACGTCCTGACTTTC. Residues: CASSNQVSGANVLTF.

Worth noting for this clone: Additional DNA sequences in this sample encode the identical CDR3. In DNA form, the CDR3 reads TGTGCCAGTAGCCCCGGGAGCTCTGGAAACACCATATATTTT. This encodes CASSPGSSGNTIYF. The chain couples TRBV19 to TRBJ1-3; D unclear. This CDR3 has 14 amino acids. V shed 6 bases and J shed 0 bases, with 9 bases lying between them. The germline V gene has CDR1 LNHDA and CDR2 SQIVND (reference sequence).

This clone occurred a few times. The V and J genes are TRBV28 and TRBJ1-1; a weak D match, TRBD1 (6 bases). Germline V lookup: CDR1 MDHEN, CDR2 SYDVKM. CDR3 length equals 12 residues. V was pared by 4 bases and J by 8 bases, with 11 bases between. The CDR3 coding sequence is TGTGCCAGCAGTTCTACCGGACAGGAAGCTTTCTTT. It translates to CASSSTGQEAFF.

This chain uses TRBV5-6 with TRBJ2-5; possible D gene TRBD2, 6 bases. Germline V gene data show CDR1 as SGHDT and CDR2 as YYEEEE. Between the trimmed V and J ends, which lost 0 bases and 4 bases, there was a span of 16 bases. There are 16 residues in the CDR3. CDR3 sequence: CASSLAGREIRETQYF. The CDR3 DNA is TGTGCCAGCAGCTTGGCCGGGCGGGAAATTCGAGAGACCCAGTACTTC.

The chain employs TRBV5-1 and TRBJ1-5; 11 bases line up with TRBD1. The V segment lost 4 bases and the J segment 5 bases; nucleotides outside the gene matches: 5. There are 15 residues in the CDR3. CDR1 and CDR2 from the germline V gene are SGHRS and YFSETQ. CDR3 region: CASSHLGQGDQPQHF. In nucleotides, the CDR3 is TGCGCCAGCAGCCACCTGGGACAGGGGGATCAGCCCCAGCATTTT. Combining the CDR3 with reference TRBV5-1 and TRBJ1-5 gives the whole variable domain KAGVTQTPRYLIKTRGQQVTLSCSPISGHRSVSWYQQTPGQGLQFLFEYFSETQRNKGNFPGRFSGRQFSNSRSEMNVSTLELGDSALYLCASSHLGQGDQPQHFGDGTRLSIL.